The 13 T cell receptor beta chains below come from one sample, sequenced in a study of blood T cell repertoires in COVID-19. The data were produced by immunoSEQ multiplex PCR, yet TCRdb's version contains in-frame clones alone and is incomplete. This repertoire shows tens of thousands of clones, 75% to 90% found once; its top ten account for approximately 16%. Sequences were obtained from peripheral blood. Receptors originate from a man aged 35 to 55 with COVID-19, enrolled during active disease.

This clone was seen a handful of times. The chain couples TRBV2 to TRBJ2-2, with 7 bases that match TRBD1. The V and J ends lost 4 bases and 3 bases, in that order; junction bases with no gene match: 2. Germline V gives CDR1 SNHLY, CDR2 FYNNEI. The CDR3 has 14 amino acids. CDR3 protein: CASSADRDTGELFF. CDR3 sequence (DNA): TGTGCCAGCAGTGCCGACAGGGACACCGGGGAGCTGTTTTTT. The full variable domain, its missing parts supplied by reference TRBV2 and TRBJ2-2, is EPEVTQTPSHQVTQMGQEVILRCVPISNHLYFYWYRQILGQKVEFLVSFYNNEISEKSEIFDDQFSVERPDGSNFTLKIRSTKLEDSAMYFCASSADRDTGELFFGEGSRLTVL.

V is TRBV7-9 and J is TRBJ1-5, with D unclear. V dropped 5 bases and J dropped 3 bases, with 5 bases sitting between them. The germline V gene encodes CDR1 SEHNR and CDR2 FQNEAQ (reference sequence). CDR3 length: 12 amino acids. The CDR3 nucleotides are TGTGCCAGCAGCAGACTCAATCAGCCCCAGCATTTT. It yields the protein CASSRLNQPQHF.

This chain connects TRBV9 to TRBJ2-7; TRBD1 might be the D (5 bases). V lost 4 bases to trimming and J lost 1 base, with 6 bases between them. Germline assignment: CDR1 SGDLS and CDR2 YYNGEE. The CDR3 spans 12 residues. This chain's CDR3 is CASSPGSYEQYF. In nucleotides, the CDR3 is TGTGCCAGCAGCCCAGGGTCCTACGAGCAGTACTTC. Supplemented by reference TRBV9 and TRBJ2-7, the full variable domain reads DSGVTQTPKHLITATGQRVTLRCSPRSGDLSVYWYQQSLDQGLQFLIQYYNGEERAKGNILERFSAQQFPDLHSELNLSSLELGDSALYFCASSPGSYEQYFGPGTRLTVT.

The V gene is TRBV9, the J gene TRBJ2-3, with unresolved D. This CDR3 is built from 16 residues. CDR1 SGDLS and CDR2 YYNGEE come from the germline V gene. Trimming left V 0 bases short and J 0 bases short, with 11 bases between. CDR3 sequence: CASSVDSRASTDTQYF. DNA for the CDR3: TGTGCCAGCAGCGTAGACTCTCGTGCTAGCACAGATACGCAGTATTTT.

This clone was observed a single time. The V and J genes are TRBV5-1 and TRBJ1-6; D remains unclear. The germline gives CDR1 SGHRS, CDR2 YFSETQ. The CDR3 is 14 amino acids. Trimming removed 4 bases from V and 9 bases from J, with 14 bases in between. The CDR3 reads CASSASGSVSPLHF. CDR3 sequence (DNA): TGCGCCAGCAGCGCCTCGGGATCTGTTTCACCCCTCCACTTT.

The chain links TRBV6-5 to TRBJ2-5; tentatively, D is TRBD2 (5 bases). Germline loops: CDR1 MNHEY, CDR2 SVGAGI. The length of the CDR3 is 12 residues. Trimming pared 8 bases from V and 5 bases from J, leaving 12 bases between. In DNA form, the CDR3 reads TGTGCCAGCTCAAGGGAGAGCGAGACCCAGTACTTC. It is translated as CASSRESETQYF.

This rearrangement joins TRBV7-6 to TRBJ1-1, with D possibly being TRBD1 (5 bases). CDR1 SGHVS and CDR2 FNYEAQ come from the germline V gene. The CDR3 extends over 13 amino acids. V shed 5 bases and J shed 5 bases, with 12 bases lying between them. In nucleotides, the CDR3 is TGTGCCAGCAGCCGCTCGGGGGTTACTGAAGCTTTCTTT. It translates to CASSRSGVTEAFF.

This chain connects TRBV5-1 to TRBJ1-4; D is unclear. Trimming shortened V by 5 bases and J by 5 bases, and 10 bases separated the two germline ends. The CDR3 spans 13 residues. Germline V lookup: CDR1 SGHRS, CDR2 YFSETQ. CDR3 in amino acids: CASSRERNEKLFF. The CDR3, as DNA: TGCGCCAGCAGTCGGGAACGGAATGAAAAACTGTTTTTT.

Concerning this clone: The junction does not match germline at one end; this may be a read error. J is TRBJ2-3 and V is TRBV19; 11 bases map to TRBD2. Per germline, CDR1 LNHDA and CDR2 SQIVND (reference sequence). The CDR3 is 14 amino acids. DNA for the CDR3: TGTGCCAGTAGGGGACTAGCGGACACAGGTACGCAGTATTTT. It is translated as CASRGLADTGTQYF.

This clone turned up a few times. The genes are TRBV5-1 and TRBJ1-1; a possible D gene is TRBD1 (5 bases). Trimming removed 3 bases at V and 2 bases at J, with 11 bases between. Germline V gives CDR1 SGHRS, CDR2 YFSETQ. The CDR3 totals 14 residues. DNA for the CDR3: TGCGCCAGCAGCTCTATGACAGAAAACACTGAAGCTTTCTTT. This translates into CASSSMTENTEAFF.

CDR3 nucleotides: TGTGCCAGCAGCGCAGGGGCTTTCAATGAGCAGTTCTTC. As protein: CASSAGAFNEQFF. V is TRBV4-2 and J is TRBJ2-1; D is possibly TRBD1 (6 bases). Germline V lookup: CDR1 LGHNA, CDR2 YNFKEQ. V lost 5 bases and J lost 6, with 11 bases in between. This CDR3 comprises 13 residues.

Here the CDR3 DNA reads TGTGCCAGTTCAGAACAGGGCCCCTCTGGAAACACCATATATTTT. It is translated as CASSEQGPSGNTIYF. The J gene is TRBJ1-3, the V gene TRBV27; weak D call: TRBD1 (6 bases). Trimming took off 9 bases at V and 0 bases at J, with 15 bases between the two ends. Germline values: CDR1 MNHEY, CDR2 SMNVEV (reference sequence). The CDR3 loop spans 15 amino acids.

CDR3 in amino acids: CASSLTGLNYGYTF. CDR3 bases: TGTGCCAGCAGCTTAACAGGGCTTAACTATGGCTACACCTTC. V usage is TRBV7-9 and J usage is TRBJ1-2; D is perhaps TRBD1 (6 bases). The CDR3 spans 14 residues. Per germline, CDR1 SEHNR and CDR2 FQNEAQ (reference sequence). Trimming shortened V by 2 bases and J by 1 base, and 8 bases separated the two germline ends.